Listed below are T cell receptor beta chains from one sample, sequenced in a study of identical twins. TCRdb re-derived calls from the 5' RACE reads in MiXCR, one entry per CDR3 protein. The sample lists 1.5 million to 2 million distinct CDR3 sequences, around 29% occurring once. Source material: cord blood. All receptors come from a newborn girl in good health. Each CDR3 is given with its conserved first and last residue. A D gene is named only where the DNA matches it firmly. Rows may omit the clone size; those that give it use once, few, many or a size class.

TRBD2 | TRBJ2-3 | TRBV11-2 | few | TGTGCCAGCAGCACCGTAGCGGGGACCTACCCTAATACGCAGTATTTT | CASSTVAGTYPNTQYF
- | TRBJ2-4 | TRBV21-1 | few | TGTGCCAGCAGCAAAGCGGCAGGGCTAGCCAAAAACATTCAGTACTTC | CASSKAAGLAKNIQYF
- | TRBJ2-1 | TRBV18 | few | TGTGCCAGCTCACCAGGGACTCAGAGCTCCTACAATGAGCAGTTCTTC | CASSPGTQSSYNEQFF
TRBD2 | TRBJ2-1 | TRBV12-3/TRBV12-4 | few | TGTGCCAGCAGTCTTGGACTAGCGGTAGCGGAGAATGAGCAGTTCTTC | CASSLGLAVAENEQFF
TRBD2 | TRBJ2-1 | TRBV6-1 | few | TGTGCCAGCAGTGAAGAGGGACTAGCCTTTTACAATGAGCAGTTCTTC | CASSEEGLAFYNEQFF
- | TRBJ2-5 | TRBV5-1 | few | TGCGCCAGCAGTTACATGACAGGTCTCCAAGAGACCCAGTACTTC | CASSYMTGLQETQYF
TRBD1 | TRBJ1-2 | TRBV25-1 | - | TGTGCCAGCAGTGATGGGACAGACGCTAACTATGGCTACACCTTC | CASSDGTDANYGYTF
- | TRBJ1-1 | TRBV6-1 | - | TGTGCCAGCAGTGACCCGACAGTGAAAGCTTTCTTT | CASSDPTVKAFF
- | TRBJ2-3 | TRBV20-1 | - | TGCAGTGCTAGAGTTTTAGTTCTCTTGGCAGATACGCAGTATTTT | CSARVLVLLADTQYF
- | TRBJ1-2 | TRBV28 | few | TGTGCCAGCGCCACCTCCAAGCACGGGACCGTCTATGGCTACACCTTC | CASATSKHGTVYGYTF
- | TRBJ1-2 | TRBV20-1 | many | TGCAGTGCTAGGAGGGGGACTAACTATGGCTACACCTTC | CSARRGTNYGYTF
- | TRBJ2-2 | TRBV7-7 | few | TGTGCTAGCAGCAGGCTAGAGTTGGCCACCGGGGAGCTGTTTTTT | CASSRLELATGELFF
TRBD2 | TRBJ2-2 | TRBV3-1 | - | TGTGCCAGCAGCCAAGGAGTGGGTAGCGGGGGCATCACCGGGGAGCTGTTTTTT | CASSQGVGSGGITGELFF
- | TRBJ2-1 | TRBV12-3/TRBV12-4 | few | TGTGCCAGCAGTTTAGCCGGGACGGCGAATGAGCAGTTCTTC | CASSLAGTANEQFF
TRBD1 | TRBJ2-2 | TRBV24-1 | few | TGTGCCACCAGTGAGAAATCCGGGACAGGGTTCGAGGAGCTGTTTTTT | CATSEKSGTGFEELFF
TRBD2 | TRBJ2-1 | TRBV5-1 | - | TGCGCCAGCAGCTTGGTGGGGCGGGGGAGCTCCTACAATGAGCAGTTCTTC | CASSLVGRGSSYNEQFF
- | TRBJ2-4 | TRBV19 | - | TGTGCCAGTAGTAGACGGGACTCCGGAATGAGCATTCAGTACTTC | CASSRRDSGMSIQYF
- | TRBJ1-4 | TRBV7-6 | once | TGTGCCAGCGGCTTCCAGGGCGGTGAAAAACTGTTTTTT | CASGFQGGEKLFF
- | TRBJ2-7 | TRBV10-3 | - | TGTGCCATCAGTGATCCTGGAAACGGGAGATGGGGGTACGAGCAGTACTTC | CAISDPGNGRWGYEQYF
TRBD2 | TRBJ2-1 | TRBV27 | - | TGTGCCAGCATTGGGACTAGCGGGAGTAATGAGCAGTTCTTC | CASIGTSGSNEQFF
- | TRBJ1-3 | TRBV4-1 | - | TGCGCCAGCAGCCAACCCCGCTCTGGAAACACCATATATTTT | CASSQPRSGNTIYF
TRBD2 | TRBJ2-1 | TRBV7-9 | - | TGTGCCAGCACCGAAGGGATACTAGCGGGAAGTCGGCCAAATGAGCAGTTCTTC | CASTEGILAGSRPNEQFF
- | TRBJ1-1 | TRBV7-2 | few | TGTGCCAGCAGCTTAGATCTGGGCAGGACCACTGAAGCTTTCTTT | CASSLDLGRTTEAFF
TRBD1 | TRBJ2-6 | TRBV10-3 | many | TGTGCCATCAGTAGACAGGGTGCATCTGGTGGGGCCAACGTCCTGACTTTC | CAISRQGASGGANVLTF
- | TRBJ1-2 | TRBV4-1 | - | TGCGCCAGCAGGTACAGGGACGGCTACACCTTC | CASRYRDGYTF
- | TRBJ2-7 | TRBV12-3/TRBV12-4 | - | TGTGCCAGCAGTTTCTCCCCCGTCCAGGGCCGACACTCCTACAACGAGCAGTACTTC | CASSFSPVQGRHSYNEQYF
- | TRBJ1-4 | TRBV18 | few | TGTGCCAGCTCACCACGGCTACAGGGTGAAAAACTGTTTTTT | CASSPRLQGEKLFF
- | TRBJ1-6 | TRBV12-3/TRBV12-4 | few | TGTGCCAGCAGCACCGGACCGGCTGGGTCACCCCTCCACTTT | CASSTGPAGSPLHF
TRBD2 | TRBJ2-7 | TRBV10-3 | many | TGTGCCATCAGTGACCCGATAAGCGGGAGCGTCGAGCAGTACTTC | CAISDPISGSVEQYF
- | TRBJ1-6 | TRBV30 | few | TGTGCCTGGAATGGGAATTCACCCCTCCACTTT | CAWNGNSPLHF
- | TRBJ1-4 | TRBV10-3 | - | TGTGCCATCAGTGGGGGCGGTGCGCGTGAAAAACTGTTTTTT | CAISGGGAREKLFF
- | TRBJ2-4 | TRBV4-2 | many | TGTGCCAGCAGCCAATGGGTCGAACGGGGAGCCAAAAACATTCAGTACTTC | CASSQWVERGAKNIQYF
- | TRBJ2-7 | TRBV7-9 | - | TGTACCAGCAGCTTAGAGGGGGGGGCGTACTTC | CTSSLEGGAYF
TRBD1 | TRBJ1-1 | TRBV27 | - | TGTGCCAGCAGTCCCCGACAGGGTCGATACACTGAAGCTTTCTTT | CASSPRQGRYTEAFF
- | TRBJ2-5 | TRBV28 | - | TGTGCCAGCAGTCCCTTTCAGGTATCCTACAATGAGCAGTACTTC | CASSPFQVSYNEQYF
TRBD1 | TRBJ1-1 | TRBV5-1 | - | TGCGCCAGCAGCCAACAGGGGGGTTCGTGGACTGAAGCTTTCTTT | CASSQQGGSWTEAFF
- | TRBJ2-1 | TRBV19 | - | TGTGCCAGTAGTAATCCTACCGGGAGATGGGACAATGAGCAGTTCTTC | CASSNPTGRWDNEQFF
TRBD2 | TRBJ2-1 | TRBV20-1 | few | TGCAGTGCCTCCGGGACTAGCGGGGGGGCTTACAATGAGCAGTTCTTC | CSASGTSGGAYNEQFF
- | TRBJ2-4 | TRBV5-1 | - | TGCGCCAGCAGCCCGGAGCCGGGGTTCGACATTCAGTACTTC | CASSPEPGFDIQYF
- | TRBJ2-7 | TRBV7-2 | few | TGTGCCAGCGGGCACAGCTCCTACGAGCAGTACTTC | CASGHSSYEQYF
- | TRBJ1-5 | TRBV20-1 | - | TGCAGTGCTAGGGCAGGCCCCAATCAGCCCCAGCATTTT | CSARAGPNQPQHF
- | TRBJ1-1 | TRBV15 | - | TGTGCCACCAGCATTAATTTGAGGACTGAAGCTTTCTTT | CATSINLRTEAFF
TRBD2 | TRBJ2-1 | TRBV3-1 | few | TGTGCCAGCAGCCAAGATCGACTAGCTTCCTACAATGAGCAGTTCTTC | CASSQDRLASYNEQFF
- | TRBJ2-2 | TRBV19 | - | TGTGCCAGTAGTAACGGGGGCCTTAACACCGGGGAGCTGTTTTTT | CASSNGGLNTGELFF
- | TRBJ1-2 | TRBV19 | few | TGTGCCAGTAGTAGACAAACCAGGCCAAAAAGGGACTATGGCTACACCTTC | CASSRQTRPKRDYGYTF
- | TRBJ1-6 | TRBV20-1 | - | TGCAGTGCTACTCTCCAGGGGAGGGATTCACCCCTCCACTTT | CSATLQGRDSPLHF
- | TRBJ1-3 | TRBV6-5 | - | TGTGCCAGCAGTTACTCGAGGGCAAGGGGGAGCTCTGGAAACACCATATATTTT | CASSYSRARGSSGNTIYF
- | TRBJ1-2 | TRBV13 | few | TGTGCCAGCAGCTTAGGGGGGGCTAACAATATCTATGGCTACACCTTC | CASSLGGANNIYGYTF
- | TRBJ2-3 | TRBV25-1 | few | TGTGCCAGCAAGATGGCGGGACCGACAGATACGCAGTATTTT | CASKMAGPTDTQYF
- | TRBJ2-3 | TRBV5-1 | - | TGCGCCAGCAGCACGGGACTGTCTAGCACAGATACGCAGTATTTT | CASSTGLSSTDTQYF
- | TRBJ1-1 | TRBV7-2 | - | TGTGCCAGCACTTCTCAGGGTTGGCGCACTGAAGCTTTCTTT | CASTSQGWRTEAFF
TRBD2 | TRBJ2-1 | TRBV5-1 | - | TGCGCCAGCACCCTTACCGGGACTAGCGAAGCCTACGAGCAGTTCTTC | CASTLTGTSEAYEQFF
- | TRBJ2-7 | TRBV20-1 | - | TGCAGTGCTAGCCCCACTAGCCCGACAGGGTACGAGCAGTACTTC | CSASPTSPTGYEQYF
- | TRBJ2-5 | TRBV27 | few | TGTGCCAGCAGTTTGGCCCTAGATCGGACCCAGTACTTC | CASSLALDRTQYF
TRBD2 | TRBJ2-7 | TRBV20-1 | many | TGCAGTGCTAGAGATGGGCGGGAGTACGAGCAGTACTTC | CSARDGREYEQYF
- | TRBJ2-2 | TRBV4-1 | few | TGCGCCAGCAGCCAAGTGGCAGGGGCCGGGGAGCTGTTTTTT | CASSQVAGAGELFF